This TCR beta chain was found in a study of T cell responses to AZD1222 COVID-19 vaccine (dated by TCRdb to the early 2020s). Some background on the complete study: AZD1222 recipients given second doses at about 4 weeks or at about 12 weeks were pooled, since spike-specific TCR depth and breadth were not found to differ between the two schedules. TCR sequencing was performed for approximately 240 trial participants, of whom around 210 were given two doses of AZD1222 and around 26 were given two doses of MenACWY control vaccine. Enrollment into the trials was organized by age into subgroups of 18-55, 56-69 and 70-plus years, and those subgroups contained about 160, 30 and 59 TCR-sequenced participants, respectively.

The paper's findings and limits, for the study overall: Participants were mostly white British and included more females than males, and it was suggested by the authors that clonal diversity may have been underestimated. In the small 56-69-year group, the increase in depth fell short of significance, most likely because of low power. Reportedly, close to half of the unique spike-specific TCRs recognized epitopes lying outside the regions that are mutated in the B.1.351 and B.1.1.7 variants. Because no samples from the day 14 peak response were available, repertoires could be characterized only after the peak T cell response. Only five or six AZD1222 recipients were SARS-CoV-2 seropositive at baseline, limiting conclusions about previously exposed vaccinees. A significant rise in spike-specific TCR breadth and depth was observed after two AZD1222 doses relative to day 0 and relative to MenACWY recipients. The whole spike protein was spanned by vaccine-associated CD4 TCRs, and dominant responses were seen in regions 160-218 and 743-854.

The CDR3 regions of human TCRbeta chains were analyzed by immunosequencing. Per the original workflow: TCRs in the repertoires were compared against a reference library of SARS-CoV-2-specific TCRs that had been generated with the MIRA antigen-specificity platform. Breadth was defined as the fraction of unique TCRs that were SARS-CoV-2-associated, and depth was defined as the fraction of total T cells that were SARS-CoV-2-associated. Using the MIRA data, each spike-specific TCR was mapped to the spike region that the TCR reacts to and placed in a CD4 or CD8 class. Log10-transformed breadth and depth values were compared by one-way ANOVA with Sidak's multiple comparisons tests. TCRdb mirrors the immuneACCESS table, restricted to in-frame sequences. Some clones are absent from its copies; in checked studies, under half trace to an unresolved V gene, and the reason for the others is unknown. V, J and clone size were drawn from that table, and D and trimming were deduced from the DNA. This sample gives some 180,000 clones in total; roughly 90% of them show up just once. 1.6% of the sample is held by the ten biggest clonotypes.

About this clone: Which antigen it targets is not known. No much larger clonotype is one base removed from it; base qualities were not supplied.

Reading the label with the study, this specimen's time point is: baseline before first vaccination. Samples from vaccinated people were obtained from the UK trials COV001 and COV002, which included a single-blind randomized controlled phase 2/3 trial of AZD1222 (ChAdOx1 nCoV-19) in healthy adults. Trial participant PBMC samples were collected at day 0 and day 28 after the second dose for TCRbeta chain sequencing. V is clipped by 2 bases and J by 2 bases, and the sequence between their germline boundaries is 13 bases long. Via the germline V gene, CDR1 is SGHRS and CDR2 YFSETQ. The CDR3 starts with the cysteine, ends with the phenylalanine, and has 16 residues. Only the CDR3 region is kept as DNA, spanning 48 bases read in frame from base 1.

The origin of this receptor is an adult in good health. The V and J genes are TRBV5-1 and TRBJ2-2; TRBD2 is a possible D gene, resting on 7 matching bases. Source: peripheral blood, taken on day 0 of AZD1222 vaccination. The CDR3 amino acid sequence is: CASSLGSGTNTGELFF. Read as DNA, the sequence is TGCGCCAGCAGCTTAGGGAGCGGGACAAACACCGGGGAGCTGTTTTTT.